This is a list of T cell receptor beta chains from one sample in a study of vaccination effects on CD4 cells after COVID-19. The data were produced by immunoSEQ multiplex PCR, yet TCRdb's version contains in-frame clones alone and is incomplete. The sample includes about 35,000 clones, approximately 67% of them seen just once. Antigens of these TCRs are unknown. Sequences were derived from CD4+ T cells from PBMCs cultured without peptide, sampled before COVID-19 vaccination. These receptors came from a human donor who received a COVID-19 vaccine. Each CDR3 is given with its conserved first and last residue.

V	J	CDR3
TRBV5-1	TRBJ2-7	CASSLELGSSYEQYF
TRBV10-1	TRBJ2-3	CASSAGDTQYF
TRBV7-9	TRBJ2-3	CASSSNRDGDTQYF
TRBV3-1/TRBV3-2	TRBJ1-5	CASSPHSGQPQHF
TRBV6-6	TRBJ2-5	CASSYEETQYF
TRBV30	TRBJ1-3	CAWSPGNTIYF
TRBV5-1	TRBJ2-5	CASSLWGQGRQETQYF
TRBV10-3	TRBJ2-1	CAISESGGRHNEQFF
TRBV9	TRBJ2-5	CASSGSGETQYF
TRBV11-3	TRBJ2-3	CASSLLAGGLYPQYF
TRBV6-2/TRBV6-3	TRBJ1-1	CASSYSTGGLNTEAFF
TRBV10-3	TRBJ2-1	CAIQGLEYNEQFF
TRBV6-5	TRBJ1-4	CASRLDRADEKLFF
TRBV9	TRBJ2-3	CASSVGTSPITDTQYF
TRBV6-5	TRBJ2-7	CASSYSGHKSSYEQYF
TRBV3-1/TRBV3-2	TRBJ1-1	CASSQPGQGIAEAFF
TRBV6-2/TRBV6-3	TRBJ2-1	CASSSRHNEQFF
TRBV29-1	TRBJ2-1	CSVHQRGFYNEQFF
TRBV7-9	TRBJ2-1	CASSLVRLAVNEQFF
TRBV12-3/TRBV12-4	TRBJ1-2	CASSLDRAAGYTF
TRBV5-5	TRBJ1-4	CASSWEYGKLFF
TRBV29-1	TRBJ1-2	CSVTGLFSRGYTF
TRBV7-9	TRBJ2-1	CASSFRLAGATNEQFF
TRBV9	TRBJ2-5	CASSVGTGLETQYF